This TCR beta chain was documented in a study of T-cell reconstitution after alpha-beta-depleted transplantation in children. Trimming at V came to 5 bases and at J to 5 bases, leaving 18 bases not matched to a gene. The CDR3 length is 19 residues. Germline V gene sequence: CDR1 SGHAT, CDR2 FQNNGV. This clonotype was seen many times. Its antigen remains unknown. Study-wide points: T-cell counts and diversity were attributed mostly to newly produced T cells one year after transplant. The origin of high day-60 TCRbeta diversity in some patients lay in surviving recipient T cells and thymic progenitors.

Preparation of the TCRbeta library involved a method that used unique molecular identifiers. MiXCR, applied by TCRdb to the PCR reads, yields one record per CDR3 protein. This sample has 200,000 to 250,000 distinct CDR3 sequences; approximately 7% occur once, and the top ten carry more than 5.5%. This clonotype originated in a boy aged 2 to 10 with acute lymphoblastic leukemia, due to receive a stem cell transplant. The specimen comprised PBMCs, sampled before TCRalphabeta/CD19-depleted stem cell transplant. The chain combines TRBV11-2 with TRBJ2-5; the match to TRBD2 covers 12 bases. The CDR3 loop reads CASSPRTSGDRDWGETQYF. Written as DNA, the CDR3 is TGTGCCAGCAGCCCCCGGACTAGCGGGGATCGTGACTGGGGTGAGACCCAGTACTTC. The full variable domain, in which reference TRBV11-2 and TRBJ2-5 provide the parts outside the CDR3, is EAGVAQSPRYKIIEKRQSVAFWCNPISGHATLYWYQQILGQGPKLLIQFQNNGVVDDSQLPKDRFSAERLKGVDSTLKIQPAKLEDSAVYLCASSPRTSGDRDWGETQYFGPGTRLLVL.